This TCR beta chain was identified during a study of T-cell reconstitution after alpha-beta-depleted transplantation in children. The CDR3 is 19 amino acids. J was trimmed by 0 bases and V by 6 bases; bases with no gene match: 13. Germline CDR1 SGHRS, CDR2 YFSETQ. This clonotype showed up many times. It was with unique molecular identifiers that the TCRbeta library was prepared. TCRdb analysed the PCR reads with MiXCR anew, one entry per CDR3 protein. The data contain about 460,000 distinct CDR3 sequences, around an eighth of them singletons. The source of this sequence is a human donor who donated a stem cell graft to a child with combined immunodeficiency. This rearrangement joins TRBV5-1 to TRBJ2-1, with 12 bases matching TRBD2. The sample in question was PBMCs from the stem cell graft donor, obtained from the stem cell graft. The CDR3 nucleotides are TGCGCCAGCACCAGACTACTAGCGGGAGGCCTGAGCTCCTACAATGAGCAGTTCTTC. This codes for CASTRLLAGGLSSYNEQFF.